These 4 T cell receptor beta chains were sequenced from one sample in a study of cytomegalovirus exposure and HLA in healthy donors. Use of 60 Vbeta and 13 Jbeta primers characterized the PCR. Assay: immunoSEQ multiplex PCR; the TCRdb copy retains only in-frame clones and omits some. Of over 150,000 clones in the sample, 82% were seen once. The sequenced material came from PBMCs. The receptors were gathered from a woman between 50 and 59 years old in good health and CMV-seropositive.

This chain joins TRBV6-5 and TRBJ1-1, with D possibly matching TRBD1 (5 bases). This CDR3 has 14 amino acids. Germline V gene lookup returns CDR1 MNHEY and CDR2 SVGAGI. The V end was cut by 6 bases, the J end by 1 base, with 12 bases between. The CDR3 DNA sequence: TGTGCCAGCAGAGCCAGGGTGGGGAACACTGAAGCTTTCTTT. It specifies CASRARVGNTEAFF.

J is TRBJ1-2 and V is TRBV23-1; TRBD1 might be the D (6 bases). TRBV23-1 is filed as an ORF, its function uncertain. V gave up 10 bases and J gave up 4 bases, with 22 bases separating them. This CDR3 has 15 amino acids. CDR3 amino acids: CATLKDRKRAYGYTF. The DNA of the CDR3 is TGCGCCACCCTCAAGGACAGAAAAAGGGCCTATGGCTACACCTTC.

The CDR3 region has the DNA TGCGCCAGCAGCTTGTCATCGGGGAGTGGGACTTACACAGATACGCAGTATTTT. Its translation: CASSLSSGSGTYTDTQYF. The chain has TRBV5-1 and TRBJ2-3, with a possible D match to TRBD2 (6 bases). Trimming removed 1 base at V and 2 bases at J, with 20 bases between. This CDR3 is 18 amino acids long. Germline-derived CDR1 and CDR2 are SGHRS and YFSETQ.

CDR3 residues: CAIDRQGNEVGYTF. DNA of the CDR3: TGTGCCATAGACCGACAGGGAAACGAAGTGGGCTACACCTTC. The V gene is TRBV10-3, the J gene TRBJ1-2, with 7 nucleotides matching TRBD1. The junction had 15 bases not matched to a gene; V was cut back by 9 bases and J by 8 bases. This CDR3 contains 14 residues. CDR1 is ENHRY, CDR2 SYGVKD, per germline.